These T cell receptor beta chains were read from a single sample in a study of siplizumab effects on memory and regulatory T cells. The protocol was immunoSEQ multiplex PCR, while the TCRdb copy is restricted to in-frame clones and leaves out a portion. Found here are 92,000 or so clones, 90% of them singletons; the top ten hold about 16%. Sequenced input: CD4+ T cells sorted from blood. The receptors stem from a human donor in good health. The CDR3 runs from the conserved cysteine through the conserved F or W. The order of the fields is clone size, V gene, J gene, CDR3 length, D gene, CDR3 protein, CDR3 DNA. D genes are given only for firm matches. Size tells how often a clone was seen (once, few, many) or the class of an expanded clone, and some rows leave it out.

abundance: few
v_gene: TRBV7-9
j_gene: TRBJ1-1
len: 13
d_gene: TRBD1
CDR3aa: CASSPDRGREAFF
CDR3nt: TGTGCCAGCAGCCCCGACAGGGGGCGCGAAGCTTTCTTT

abundance: .
v_gene: TRBV5-1
j_gene: TRBJ1-1
len: 14
d_gene: .
CDR3aa: CASSLAAGFTEAFF
CDR3nt: TGCGCCAGCAGCTTGGCCGCAGGGTTTACTGAAGCTTTCTTT

abundance: .
v_gene: TRBV29-1
j_gene: TRBJ1-1
len: 10
d_gene: .
CDR3aa: CSVLGTEAFF
CDR3nt: TGCAGCGTCCTGGGCACTGAAGCTTTCTTT

abundance: .
v_gene: TRBV7-9
j_gene: TRBJ2-1
len: 14
d_gene: .
CDR3aa: CASSFWDSYNEQFF
CDR3nt: TGTGCCAGCAGCTTCTGGGACTCCTACAATGAGCAGTTCTTC

abundance: .
v_gene: TRBV2
j_gene: TRBJ1-5
len: 18
d_gene: .
CDR3aa: CASSEYSHSRAHGQPQHF
CDR3nt: TGTGCCAGCAGTGAGTATTCCCACAGTAGAGCCCATGGTCAGCCCCAGCATTTT

abundance: .
v_gene: TRBV28
j_gene: TRBJ2-3
len: 14
d_gene: .
CDR3aa: CASSSQRQGDTQYF
CDR3nt: TGTGCCAGCAGTTCCCAGCGGCAAGGGGATACGCAGTATTTT

abundance: .
v_gene: TRBV11-3
j_gene: TRBJ2-2
len: 13
d_gene: .
CDR3aa: CASSSQSGGELFF
CDR3nt: TGTGCCAGCAGCTCCCAGAGTGGCGGGGAGCTGTTTTTT

abundance: .
v_gene: TRBV29-1
j_gene: TRBJ2-3
len: 15
d_gene: .
CDR3aa: CSVETRVTSTDTQYF
CDR3nt: TGCAGCGTTGAAACCCGGGTAACTAGCACAGATACGCAGTATTTT

abundance: .
v_gene: TRBV4-3
j_gene: TRBJ2-7
len: 15
d_gene: TRBD2
CDR3aa: CASSQGFAGGYEQYF
CDR3nt: TGCGCCAGCAGCCAAGGGTTCGCGGGAGGGTACGAGCAGTACTTC

abundance: few
v_gene: TRBV18
j_gene: TRBJ1-5
len: 14
d_gene: TRBD1
CDR3aa: CASSPLAGGQPQHF
CDR3nt: TGTGCCAGCTCACCATTAGCAGGGGGACAGCCCCAGCATTTT

abundance: .
v_gene: TRBV7-2
j_gene: TRBJ2-5
len: 11
d_gene: .
CDR3aa: CASSLIETQYF
CDR3nt: TGTGCCAGCAGCTTGATAGAGACCCAGTACTTC

abundance: .
v_gene: TRBV21-1
j_gene: TRBJ2-5
len: 16
d_gene: .
CDR3aa: CASSSIRRGHQETQYF
CDR3nt: TGTGCCAGCAGCAGTATTAGGAGGGGTCACCAAGAGACCCAGTACTTC

abundance: .
v_gene: TRBV5-1
j_gene: TRBJ2-7
len: 14
d_gene: TRBD2
CDR3aa: CASTVTSGTYEQYF
CDR3nt: TGCGCCAGCACCGTGACTAGCGGGACGTACGAGCAGTACTTC

abundance: .
v_gene: TRBV7-8
j_gene: TRBJ1-2
len: 13
d_gene: .
CDR3aa: CASSLGTGLGYTF
CDR3nt: TGTGCCAGCAGCTTAGGAACAGGGTTGGGCTACACCTTC

abundance: .
v_gene: TRBV2
j_gene: TRBJ2-7
len: 16
d_gene: .
CDR3aa: CASSLNIRGSSYEQYF
CDR3nt: TGTGCCAGCAGCCTTAACATTAGGGGGTCCTCCTACGAGCAGTACTTC

abundance: .
v_gene: TRBV10-3
j_gene: TRBJ1-4
len: 17
d_gene: TRBD1
CDR3aa: CAISESLRTGTGEKLFF
CDR3nt: TGTGCCATCAGTGAGTCGCTGAGGACAGGGACGGGAGAAAAACTGTTTTTT

abundance: .
v_gene: TRBV7-3
j_gene: TRBJ2-3
len: 15
d_gene: .
CDR3aa: CASSLMGQDTDTQYF
CDR3nt: TGTGCCAGCAGCTTAATGGGCCAAGATACAGATACGCAGTATTTT

abundance: .
v_gene: TRBV5-1
j_gene: TRBJ2-1
len: 14
d_gene: .
CDR3aa: CASSWRAGGNEQFF
CDR3nt: TGCGCCAGCAGCTGGAGGGCCGGAGGCAATGAGCAGTTCTTC

abundance: .
v_gene: TRBV5-1
j_gene: TRBJ2-7
len: 15
d_gene: TRBD2
CDR3aa: CASSLTSGSGNEQYF
CDR3nt: TGCGCCAGCAGCTTAACTAGCGGGAGTGGAAACGAGCAGTACTTC